The 28 T cell receptor beta chains presented below share a single source sample, sequenced in a study of T cell changes during pregnancy in multiple sclerosis (dated by TCRdb to between 2017 and 2020). Libraries were prepared through the immunoSEQ multiplex PCR assay. Sourced from immuneACCESS, this table was stored by TCRdb with only in-frame sequences that have V and J called. A share of the clones is absent; for the studies checked, an unresolved V gene accounts for under half, and the remainder has no known explanation. A total of some 37,000 clones appear in this sample, around 90% of them only once. 1.2% of the sample comes from the top ten. The sample in question was CD4+ T cells from peripheral blood mononuclear cells, obtained before pregnancy. The receptors here all came from a female donor with multiple sclerosis, enrolled in a pregnancy study.

This clone was detected only once. This chain connects TRBV5-4 to TRBJ2-1; 11 nucleotides agree with TRBD2. The CDR3 runs 15 residues. Trimming at V came to 4 bases and at J to 7 bases, leaving 7 bases not matched to a gene. Germline-derived CDR1 and CDR2 are SGHNT and YYREEE (reference sequence). The CDR3 is CASSLAGGLWNEQFF. The DNA for the CDR3 is TGTGCCAGCAGCCTAGCGGGAGGACTATGGAATGAGCAGTTCTTC.

The chain uses TRBV7-2 and TRBJ2-7; TRBD2 agrees at 11 bases. The CDR3 consists of 15 residues. Germline V lookup: CDR1 SGHTA, CDR2 FQGNSA. The V gene end was trimmed by 4 bases and the J gene end by 2 bases; junction bases not matched to a gene: 4. The CDR3 loop is CASSSGLAVTYEQYF. The CDR3 nucleotides read TGTGCCAGCAGCTCGGGACTAGCGGTAACCTACGAGCAGTACTTC.

The sample holds one count of this clone. This sequence joins TRBV10-3 and TRBJ1-1; TRBD1 matches 9 bases. Germline CDR1 and CDR2: ENHRY and SYGVKD. The CDR3 sequence is 15 residues long. Trimming took 5 bases from V and 3 from J; bases not matched to a gene: 7. CDR3 DNA: TGTGCCATCAGTATACAGGGGGCGTGGGACACTGAAGCTTTCTTT. This codes for CAISIQGAWDTEAFF.

This chain links TRBV19 with TRBJ1-1, with 7 bases fitting TRBD1. The CDR3 has 14 amino acids. Per the germline V gene, CDR1 is LNHDA and CDR2 is SQIVND (reference sequence). The trim removed 5 bases at V and 1 base at J, leaving 4 bases unmatched. CDR3 DNA sequence: TGTGCCAGTAGTGCTTACAGGGGGAACACTGAAGCTTTCTTT. Translated, it gives CASSAYRGNTEAFF.

The chain employs TRBV5-4 and TRBJ1-2, with 9 bases aligning to TRBD1. Trimming cost V 3 bases and J 8 bases; bases outside gene matches: 5. The CDR3 sequence is 13 residues long. Germline V gene lookup returns CDR1 SGHNT and CDR2 YYREEE (reference sequence). The CDR3 here is CASSSRQGDGYTF. CDR3 sequence (DNA): TGTGCCAGCAGCTCACGACAGGGGGACGGCTACACCTTC.

J is TRBJ2-3 and V is TRBV10-3, with a weak D call TRBD2 (5 bases). Looked up from germline, CDR1 is ENHRY and CDR2 is SYGVKD. Between the trimmed V and J ends, which lost 0 bases and 2 bases, there was a span of 6 bases. CDR3 length equals 14 residues. The CDR3 DNA sequence: TGTGCCATCAGTGAGTCGAGGGCCACAGATACGCAGTATTTT. It translates to CAISESRATDTQYF.

This chain links TRBV7-9 with TRBJ2-3, with 8 bases matching TRBD1. This CDR3 region has 15 residues. V dropped 1 base and J dropped 1; count of bases not matched to a gene: 1. Germline lookup yields CDR1 SEHNR and CDR2 FQNEAQ (reference sequence). For the CDR3, the DNA is TGTGCCAGCAGCTTAGTACAGGGGGGCACAGATACGCAGTATTTT. Protein product: CASSLVQGGTDTQYF.

The chain is built from TRBV5-6 and TRBJ2-3; 11 nucleotides line up with TRBD2. The V and J ends lost 1 base and 5 bases, in that order; junction bases with no gene match: 3. The CDR3 has 15 amino acids. The germline V gene has CDR1 SGHDT and CDR2 YYEEEE. The CDR3 DNA is TGTGCCAGCAGCTTGATCCTAGCGGGAGGAGATACGCAGTATTTT. Translation: CASSLILAGGDTQYF. Complete variable domain (other parts from reference TRBV5-6 and TRBJ2-3): DAGVTQSPTHLIKTRGQQVTLRCSPKSGHDTVSWYQQALGQGPQFIFQYYEEEERQRGNFPDRFSGHQFPNYSSELNVNALLLGDSALYLCASSLILAGGDTQYFGPGTRLTVL.

The chain links TRBV19 to TRBJ2-1; D is undetermined. The V end lost 4 bases, the J end lost 5 bases, and 12 bases lay between the germline ends. The CDR3 length is 14 residues. The germline gives CDR1 LNHDA, CDR2 SQIVND (reference sequence). CDR3 sequence reads: CASSSRIRDNEQFF. The DNA for the CDR3 is TGTGCCAGTAGTAGCCGGATTCGGGACAATGAGCAGTTCTTC.

This rearrangement joins TRBV18 to TRBJ1-4; 9 bases match TRBD1. The V gene's germline CDR1 is KGHSH and CDR2 LQKENI. V was pared by 2 bases and J by 0 bases, with 1 base of the junction left unmatched. The CDR3 sequence is 16 residues long. CDR3 DNA sequence: TGTGCCAGCTCACCAGGGGACAGGGCAACTAATGAAAAACTGTTTTTT. Protein sequence: CASSPGDRATNEKLFF.

The CDR3 nucleotides read TGTGCCAGCTCAGTCCTGGGGGACATCGCGAACACCGGGGAGCTGTTTTTT. It specifies CASSVLGDIANTGELFF. This rearrangement joins TRBV18 to TRBJ2-2; possible D gene TRBD1, 6 bases. The germline CDR1 and CDR2 sequences are KGHSH and LQKENI. V was clipped by 5 bases and J by 0 bases, with 16 bases between them. The CDR3 runs to 17 residues.

The chain employs TRBV6-1 and TRBJ1-4; no firm D call. CDR1 and CDR2 from the germline V gene are MNHNS and SASEGT. Trimming took off 7 bases at V and 1 base at J, with 7 bases between the two ends. CDR3 length equals 13 residues. CDR3: CASKYGTNEKLFF. The CDR3, as DNA: TGTGCCAGCAAATACGGAACTAATGAAAAACTGTTTTTT.

The rearrangement joins TRBV11-3 to TRBJ1-1, with 7 bases fitting TRBD1. V lost 3 bases, J lost 7 bases, and 2 bases stayed unmatched. In germline, CDR1 is SGHNT, CDR2 YENEEA. The CDR3 sequence is 12 residues long. The CDR3 DNA reads TGTGCCAGCAGCTTGACAGGGCGTGAAGCTTTCTTT. This gives the protein CASSLTGREAFF.

This chain connects TRBV18 to TRBJ2-1; 12 nucleotides align to TRBD1. V was clipped by 3 bases and J by 7 bases; unmatched bases: 10. Germline V gene sequence: CDR1 KGHSH, CDR2 LQKENI. The length of the CDR3 is 17 residues. This chain's CDR3 is CASSPRAGTGGRNEQFF. In DNA, the CDR3 is TGTGCCAGCTCACCGCGAGCCGGGACAGGGGGCAGGAATGAGCAGTTCTTC.

The J gene is TRBJ2-2, the V gene TRBV18, with a weak D call TRBD2 (5 bases). V gave up 1 base and J gave up 2 bases, with 8 bases separating them. CDR1 is KGHSH, CDR2 LQKENI, per germline. The CDR3 length is 15 residues. The CDR3 nucleotides read TGTGCCAGCTCACCACAAAGGACTAACACCGGGGAGCTGTTTTTT. Amino acid sequence: CASSPQRTNTGELFF.

This rearrangement joins TRBV6-5 to TRBJ1-2; TRBD1 agrees at 11 bases. Losses at the gene ends were 5 bases for V and 4 bases for J; bases not matched to a gene: 6. The germline CDR1 and CDR2 sequences are MNHEY and SVGAGI. CDR3 length: 15 amino acids. This CDR3 reads CASSLRDRGGYGYTF. The CDR3 DNA is TGTGCCAGCAGTCTTAGGGACAGGGGGGGCTATGGCTACACCTTC.

CDR3 sequence reads: CASSRSGRADTQYF. The CDR3 DNA sequence: TGTGCCAGCAGTCGTAGCGGGAGGGCCGATACGCAGTATTTT. The chain employs TRBV6-5 and TRBJ2-3; 11 positions match TRBD2. The germline V gene has CDR1 MNHEY and CDR2 SVGAGI. With V trimmed by 5 bases and J by 6 bases, 4 bases remained unmatched. The CDR3 has 14 amino acids.

This chain links TRBV6-6 with TRBJ2-1, with D uncertain. The germline V gene has CDR1 MNHNY and CDR2 SVGAGI (reference sequence). Trimming removed 6 bases from V and 4 bases from J, with 10 bases in between. The CDR3 consists of 13 residues. The CDR3 DNA sequence: TGTGCCAGCAGCCCATGGCCGTACAATGAGCAGTTCTTC. This sequence encodes CASSPWPYNEQFF.

This chain links TRBV5-1 with TRBJ1-1; 8 nucleotides align to TRBD1. This CDR3 is built from 13 residues. J lost 1 base, V lost 9 bases, and 5 bases had no gene match. The germline V gene has CDR1 SGHRS and CDR2 YFSETQ. Here the CDR3 DNA reads TGCGCCACCAAGGACAGGGCGAACACTGAAGCTTTCTTT. It specifies CATKDRANTEAFF.

This clone has only one observation. The rearrangement uses TRBV25-1 and TRBJ1-4, with 8 bases matching TRBD1. The length of the CDR3 is 17 residues. In germline, CDR1 is MGHDK, CDR2 SYGVNS. After removal of 5 bases from V and 7 bases from J, the junction contained 15 bases not matched to a gene. CDR3 bases: TGTGCCAGCAGTCTCCCGGGGACAGGCCCGCAGACTGAAAAACTGTTTTTT. It is translated as CASSLPGTGPQTEKLFF. Combining the CDR3 with reference TRBV25-1 and TRBJ1-4 gives the whole variable domain EADIYQTPRYLVIGTGKKITLECSQTMGHDKMYWYQQDPGMELHLIHYSYGVNSTEKGDLSSESTVSRIRTEHFPLTLESARPSHTSQYLCASSLPGTGPQTEKLFFGSGTQLSVL.

This sequence joins TRBV28 and TRBJ1-4, with TRBD1 as a possible D gene (6 bases). V was shortened by 1 base and J by 7 bases, with 10 bases between the two germline ends. The V gene's germline CDR1 is MDHEN and CDR2 SYDVKM. The CDR3 is 14 residues long. The CDR3 region is CASSLSGEGEKLFF. CDR3 DNA sequence: TGTGCCAGCAGTTTATCAGGGGAGGGTGAAAAACTGTTTTTT.

This chain joins TRBV27 and TRBJ1-4, with TRBD1 matching over 8 bases. From germline, CDR1 is MNHEY and CDR2 SMNVEV (reference sequence). The CDR3 is 14 amino acids. V was clipped by 4 bases and J by 7 bases; unmatched bases: 5. Written as DNA, the CDR3 is TGTGCCAGCAGTTGGAGGACAGGGTTTGAAAAACTGTTTTTT. It specifies CASSWRTGFEKLFF.

The chain links TRBV4-1 to TRBJ2-7, with a weak D call TRBD1 (6 bases). V dropped 1 base and J dropped 3 bases, with 13 bases sitting between them. The CDR3 runs 15 residues. In germline, CDR1 is MGHRA, CDR2 YSYEKL. As DNA, the CDR3 is TGCGCCAGCAGCCAAGCCGATGGACAGTACTACGAGCAGTACTTC. Protein product: CASSQADGQYYEQYF.

J is TRBJ2-7 and V is TRBV2, with TRBD1 matching over 10 bases. This CDR3 spans 15 amino acids. The germline CDR1 and CDR2 sequences are SNHLY and FYNNEI. J lost 6 bases, V lost 2 bases, and 7 bases had no gene match. This CDR3 is CASSEMGQGISEQYF. The CDR3 nucleotides read TGTGCCAGCAGTGAAATGGGACAGGGGATTTCCGAGCAGTACTTC.

This clone was recorded a few times. The chain recombines TRBV7-9 with TRBJ1-2; tentative D call: TRBD1 (5 bases). The V gene's germline CDR1 is SEHNR and CDR2 FQNEAQ (reference sequence). The CDR3 length is 17 residues. V was shortened by 1 base and J by 3 bases, with 18 bases between the two germline ends. CDR3 in DNA: TGTGCCAGCAGCTTAGTCCTTAGCGGGGGTAGGGACTATGGCTACACCTTC. Its protein is CASSLVLSGGRDYGYTF.

The chain combines TRBV25-1 with TRBJ1-1; D unclear. Trimming took off 7 bases at V and 2 bases at J, with 11 bases between the two ends. Looked up from germline, CDR1 is MGHDK and CDR2 is SYGVNS. This CDR3 is 13 amino acids long. CDR3 nucleotides: TGTGCCAGCAAACGGGAGGTAAACACTGAAGCTTTCTTT. It is translated as CASKREVNTEAFF.

This chain uses TRBV5-1 with TRBJ2-7; TRBD1 matches at 10 bases. The germline V gene has CDR1 SGHRS and CDR2 YFSETQ. The CDR3 totals 15 residues. V dropped 0 bases and J dropped 4; count of bases not matched to a gene: 4. This chain's CDR3 is CASSLETGGLYEQYF. Here the CDR3 DNA reads TGCGCCAGCAGCTTGGAGACAGGGGGCCTTTACGAGCAGTACTTC.

The V gene is TRBV27, the J gene TRBJ2-1; TRBD1 agrees at 9 bases. The CDR3 length is 17 residues. J gave up 0 bases and V 5 bases, and 8 bases lay outside the gene matches. Germline lookup yields CDR1 MNHEY and CDR2 SMNVEV (reference sequence). DNA for the CDR3: TGTGCCAGCAGTCCTAGGACAGGGGCCGGCTCCTACAATGAGCAGTTCTTC. Translation gives CASSPRTGAGSYNEQFF.